This TCR beta chain was recorded in a study of T cell responses to AZD1222 COVID-19 vaccine. Study-level results: Among spike-specific TCRs, nearly half reportedly target unmutated variant regions. With dominance at 160-218 and 743-854, vaccine-associated CD4 TCRs spanned spike. Recipients of two AZD1222 doses showed rising Spike-specific TCR breadth and depth.

Sequencing was performed with immunoSEQ multiplex PCR; in TCRdb, only in-frame clones are kept and a portion is missing. This table holds more than 95,000 clones, more than 85% found once. For this clone: Its antigen is not known.

Per germline, CDR1 KGHDR and CDR2 SFDVKD. The CDR3 has 15 residues. The V gene lost 6 bases and the J gene lost 3 bases, with 16 bases spanning the gap. The sequence came from an adult who received the AZD1222 COVID-19 vaccine. Sequenced material: peripheral blood, taken 28 days after the second AZD1222 dose. The V call is TRBV24-1, the J call TRBJ1-1; TRBD1 might be the D (5 bases). The CDR3 here is CATSSGVSGDTEAFF. The CDR3 DNA is TGTGCCACCAGTTCGGGGGTCAGTGGGGACACTGAAGCTTTCTTT.